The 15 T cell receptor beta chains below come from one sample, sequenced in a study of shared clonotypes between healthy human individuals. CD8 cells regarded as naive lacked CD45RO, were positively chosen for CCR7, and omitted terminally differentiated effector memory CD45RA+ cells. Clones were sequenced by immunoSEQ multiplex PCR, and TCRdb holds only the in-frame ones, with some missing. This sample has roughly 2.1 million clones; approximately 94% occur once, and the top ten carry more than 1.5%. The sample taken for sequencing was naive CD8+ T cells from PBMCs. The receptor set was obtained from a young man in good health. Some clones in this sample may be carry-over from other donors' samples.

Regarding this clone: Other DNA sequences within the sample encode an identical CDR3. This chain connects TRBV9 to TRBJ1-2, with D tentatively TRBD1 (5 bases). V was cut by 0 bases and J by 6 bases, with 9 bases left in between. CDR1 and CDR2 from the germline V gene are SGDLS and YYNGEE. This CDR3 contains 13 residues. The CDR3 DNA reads TGTGCCAGCAGCGTAGGGGGCAGCGATGGCTACACCTTC. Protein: CASSVGGSDGYTF.

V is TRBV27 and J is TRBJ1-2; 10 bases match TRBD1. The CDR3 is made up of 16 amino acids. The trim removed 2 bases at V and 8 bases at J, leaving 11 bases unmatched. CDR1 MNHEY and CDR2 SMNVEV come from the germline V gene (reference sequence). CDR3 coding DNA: TGTGCCAGCAGTTTAATCGGGACAGGGGCGGTAGGAGGCTACACCTTC. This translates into CASSLIGTGAVGGYTF.

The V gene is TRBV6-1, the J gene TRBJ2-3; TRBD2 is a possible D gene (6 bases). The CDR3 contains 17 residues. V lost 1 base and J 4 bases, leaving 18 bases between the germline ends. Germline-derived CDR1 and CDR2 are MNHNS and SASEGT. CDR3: CASSEDPLSGEADTQYF. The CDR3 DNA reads TGTGCCAGCAGTGAAGACCCTCTTAGCGGAGAAGCAGATACGCAGTATTTT.

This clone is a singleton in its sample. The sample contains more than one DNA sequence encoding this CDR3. CDR3 region: CASSPDRGNEKLFF. The CDR3, as DNA: TGCGCCAGCAGCCCCGACAGGGGGAATGAAAAACTGTTTTTT. This rearrangement joins TRBV5-1 to TRBJ1-4; 9 bases match TRBD1. Germline-derived CDR1 and CDR2 are SGHRS and YFSETQ. With V trimmed by 4 bases and J by 5 bases, 3 bases remained unmatched. The CDR3 sequence is 14 residues long.

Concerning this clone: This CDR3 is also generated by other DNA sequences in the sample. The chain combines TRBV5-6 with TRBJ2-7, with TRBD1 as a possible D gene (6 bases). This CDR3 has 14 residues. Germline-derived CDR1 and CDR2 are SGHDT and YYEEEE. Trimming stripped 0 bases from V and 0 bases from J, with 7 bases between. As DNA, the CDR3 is TGTGCCAGCAGCTTGGTGGACAGCTCCTACGAGCAGTACTTC. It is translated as CASSLVDSSYEQYF. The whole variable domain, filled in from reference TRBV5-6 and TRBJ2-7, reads DAGVTQSPTHLIKTRGQQVTLRCSPKSGHDTVSWYQQALGQGPQFIFQYYEEEERQRGNFPDRFSGHQFPNYSSELNVNALLLGDSALYLCASSLVDSSYEQYFGPGTRLTVT.

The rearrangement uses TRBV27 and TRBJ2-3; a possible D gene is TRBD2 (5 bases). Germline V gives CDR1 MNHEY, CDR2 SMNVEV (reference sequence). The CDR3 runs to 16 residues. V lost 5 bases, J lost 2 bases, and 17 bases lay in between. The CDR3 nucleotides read TGTGCCAGCAGTCCCTCCAACGAGGGTCCCACAGATACGCAGTATTTT. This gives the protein CASSPSNEGPTDTQYF.

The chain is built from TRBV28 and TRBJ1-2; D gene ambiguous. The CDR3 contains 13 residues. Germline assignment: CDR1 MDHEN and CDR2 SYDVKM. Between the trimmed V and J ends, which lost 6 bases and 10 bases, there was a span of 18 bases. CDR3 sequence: CASSYSTDASYTF. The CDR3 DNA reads TGTGCCAGCAGCTACTCTACGGACGCCTCCTACACCTTC.

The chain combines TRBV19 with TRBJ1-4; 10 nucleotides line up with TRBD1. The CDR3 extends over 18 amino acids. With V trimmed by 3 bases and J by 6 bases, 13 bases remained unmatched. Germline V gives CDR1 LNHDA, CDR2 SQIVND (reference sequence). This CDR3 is CASSILVDRGRSDEKLFF. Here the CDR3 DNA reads TGTGCCAGTAGTATTCTCGTTGACAGGGGGCGAAGTGATGAAAAACTGTTTTTT.

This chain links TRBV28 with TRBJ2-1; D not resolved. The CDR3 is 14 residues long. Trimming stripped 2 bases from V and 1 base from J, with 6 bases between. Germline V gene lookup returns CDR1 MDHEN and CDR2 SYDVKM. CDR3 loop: CASSLDHSYNEQFF. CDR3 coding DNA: TGTGCCAGCAGTTTAGACCATTCCTACAATGAGCAGTTCTTC.

The CDR3 DNA is TGCAGCGCCGAGGGACAGGGCTATGGCTACACCTTC. Its protein is CSAEGQGYGYTF. The chain recombines TRBV29-1 with TRBJ1-2; 9 bases are a match to TRBD1. This CDR3 contains 12 residues. After removal of 7 bases from V and 4 bases from J, the junction contained 4 bases not matched to a gene. Germline V gives CDR1 SQVTM, CDR2 ANQGSEA.

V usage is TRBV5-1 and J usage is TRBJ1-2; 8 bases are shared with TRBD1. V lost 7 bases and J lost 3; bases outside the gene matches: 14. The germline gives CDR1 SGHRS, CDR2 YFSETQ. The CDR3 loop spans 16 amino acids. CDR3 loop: CASRRGQGGFDYGYTF. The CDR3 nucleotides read TGCGCCAGCCGGCGAGGACAGGGAGGTTTTGACTATGGCTACACCTTC.

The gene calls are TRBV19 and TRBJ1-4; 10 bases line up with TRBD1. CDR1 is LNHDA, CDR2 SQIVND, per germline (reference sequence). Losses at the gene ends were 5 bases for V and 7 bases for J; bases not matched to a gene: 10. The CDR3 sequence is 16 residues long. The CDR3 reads CASSPWDRGISEKLFF. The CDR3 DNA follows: TGTGCCAGTAGTCCCTGGGACAGGGGAATCTCTGAAAAACTGTTTTTT.

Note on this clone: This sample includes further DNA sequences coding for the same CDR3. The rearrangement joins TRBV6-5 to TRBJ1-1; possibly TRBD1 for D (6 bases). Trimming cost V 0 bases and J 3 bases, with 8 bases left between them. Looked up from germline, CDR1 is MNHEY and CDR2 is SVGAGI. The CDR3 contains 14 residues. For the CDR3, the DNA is TGTGCCAGCAGTTACTCACAGGGATACACTGAAGCTTTCTTT. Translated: CASSYSQGYTEAFF.

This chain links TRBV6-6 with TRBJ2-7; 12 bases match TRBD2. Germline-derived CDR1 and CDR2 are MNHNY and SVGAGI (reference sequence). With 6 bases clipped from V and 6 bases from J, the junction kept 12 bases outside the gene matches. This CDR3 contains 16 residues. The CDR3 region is CASSRGLAGKEGEQYF. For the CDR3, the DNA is TGTGCCAGCAGCCGAGGACTAGCGGGAAAGGAAGGCGAGCAGTACTTC.

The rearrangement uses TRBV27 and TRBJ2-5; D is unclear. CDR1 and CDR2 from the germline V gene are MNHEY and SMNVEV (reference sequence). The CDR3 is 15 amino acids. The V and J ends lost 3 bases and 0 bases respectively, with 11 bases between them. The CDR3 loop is CASSFSGGYQETQYF. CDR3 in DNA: TGTGCCAGCAGTTTCTCAGGCGGTTACCAAGAGACCCAGTACTTC.